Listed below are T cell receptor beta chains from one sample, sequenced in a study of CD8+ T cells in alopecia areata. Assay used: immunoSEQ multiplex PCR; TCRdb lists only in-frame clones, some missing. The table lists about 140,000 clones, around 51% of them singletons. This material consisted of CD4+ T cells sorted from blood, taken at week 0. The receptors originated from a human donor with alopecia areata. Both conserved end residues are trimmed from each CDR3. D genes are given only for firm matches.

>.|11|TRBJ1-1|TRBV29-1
SGKTQGNTEAF
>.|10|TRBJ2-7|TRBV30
AWSEPSYEQY
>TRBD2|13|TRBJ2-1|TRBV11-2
ASSPRQAGGNEQF
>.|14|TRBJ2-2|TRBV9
ASSVERTHNTGELF
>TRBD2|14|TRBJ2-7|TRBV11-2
ASSFGTSGRIYEQY
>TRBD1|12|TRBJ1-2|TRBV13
ASSLEGGKSGYT
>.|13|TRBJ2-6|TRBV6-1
ASCKADSGANVLT
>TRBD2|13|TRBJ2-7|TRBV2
ASSESLAGDYEQY
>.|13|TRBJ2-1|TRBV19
ATGRSPSSYNEQF
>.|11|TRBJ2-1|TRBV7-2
ASTSRRPNEQF
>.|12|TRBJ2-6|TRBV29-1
SVDGGSGANVLT
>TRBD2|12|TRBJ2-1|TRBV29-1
SVAFWTSGNEQF
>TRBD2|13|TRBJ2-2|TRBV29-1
SVEASGTGTGELF
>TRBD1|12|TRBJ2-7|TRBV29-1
SLRRGTGPLEQY
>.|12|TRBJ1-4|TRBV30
AWSVWGSGEKLF
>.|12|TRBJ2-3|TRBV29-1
SVNEGGVSDTQY
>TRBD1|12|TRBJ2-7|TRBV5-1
ASNSGTGLLEQY
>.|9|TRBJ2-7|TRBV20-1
SARGDYEQY
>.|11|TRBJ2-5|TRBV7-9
ASSHGAPKTQY
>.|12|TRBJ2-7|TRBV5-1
ASSLRTDSYEQY
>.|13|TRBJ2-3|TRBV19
ASSISGGHTDTQY
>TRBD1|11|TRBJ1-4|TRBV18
ASSPGQVEKLF
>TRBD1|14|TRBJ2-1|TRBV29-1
SVEEGTGSSYNEQF
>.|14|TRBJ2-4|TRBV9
ASSVLSGGGADIQY
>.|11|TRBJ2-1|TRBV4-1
ASSGFHGNEQF
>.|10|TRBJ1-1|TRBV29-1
SAAAGNTEAF
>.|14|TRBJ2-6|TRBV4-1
ASSQTRPQRANVLT
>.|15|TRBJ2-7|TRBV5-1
ASSLVQGARSSYEQY
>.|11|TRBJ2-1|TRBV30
AWSVTGKGEQF
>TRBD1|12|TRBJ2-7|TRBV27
ASSLRDRGYEQY
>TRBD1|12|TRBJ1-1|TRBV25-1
ASVDDRVGTEAF
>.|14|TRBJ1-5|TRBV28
ASSLRGGRGNQPQH
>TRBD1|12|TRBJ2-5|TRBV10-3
AIGGGRGPETQY
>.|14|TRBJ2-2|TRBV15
ATSATGGGITGELF
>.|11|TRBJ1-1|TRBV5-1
ASGSWSNTEAF
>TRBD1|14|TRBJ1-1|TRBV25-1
ASSEGAGGMNTEAF
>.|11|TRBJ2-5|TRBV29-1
SARLDSGETQY
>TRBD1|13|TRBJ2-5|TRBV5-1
ASSRRTGYQETQY
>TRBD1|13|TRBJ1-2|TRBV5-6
ASSPAGGAGAGYT
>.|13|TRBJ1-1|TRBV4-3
ASSQDWDANTEAF
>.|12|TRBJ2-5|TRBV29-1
SSRQAVSPLAQY
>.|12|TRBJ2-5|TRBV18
ASSPPGVRETQY
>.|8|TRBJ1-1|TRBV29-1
SVFSDEAF
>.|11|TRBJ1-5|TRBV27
ASSVRGNQPQH
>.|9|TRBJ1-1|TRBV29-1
SVEIIRVAF
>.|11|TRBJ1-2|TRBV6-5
ASRLGRNYGYT
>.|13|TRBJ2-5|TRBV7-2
ASSLHSGAQETQY
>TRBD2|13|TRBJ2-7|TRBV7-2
ASSLGGLSRGDLF
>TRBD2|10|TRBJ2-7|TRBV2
ASKASGYEQY
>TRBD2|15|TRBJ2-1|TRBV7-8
ASSLTAGGLSYNEQF
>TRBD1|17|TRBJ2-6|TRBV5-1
ASSWVTTGVTSGANVLT
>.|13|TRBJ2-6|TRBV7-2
ASSFKGPGANVLT
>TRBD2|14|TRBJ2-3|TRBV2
ASGRLAGGREDTQY
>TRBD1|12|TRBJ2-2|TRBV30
AWKWDRITGELF
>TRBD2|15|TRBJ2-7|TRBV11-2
ASSLAVALAGSYEQY
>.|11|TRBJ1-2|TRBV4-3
ASSQRGLDGYT
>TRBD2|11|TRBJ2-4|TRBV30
AWTSGRANIQY